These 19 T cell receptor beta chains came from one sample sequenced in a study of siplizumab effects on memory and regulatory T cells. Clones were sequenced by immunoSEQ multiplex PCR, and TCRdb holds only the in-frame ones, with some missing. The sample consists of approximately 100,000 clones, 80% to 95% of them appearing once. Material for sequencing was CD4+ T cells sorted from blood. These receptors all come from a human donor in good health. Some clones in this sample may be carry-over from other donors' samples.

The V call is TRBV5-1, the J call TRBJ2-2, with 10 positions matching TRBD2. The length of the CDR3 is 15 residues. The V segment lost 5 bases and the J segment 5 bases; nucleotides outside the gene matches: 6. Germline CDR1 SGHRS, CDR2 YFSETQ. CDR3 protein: CASRLGTSETGELFF. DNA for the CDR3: TGCGCCAGCAGGCTAGGGACTAGCGAAACCGGGGAGCTGTTTTTT.

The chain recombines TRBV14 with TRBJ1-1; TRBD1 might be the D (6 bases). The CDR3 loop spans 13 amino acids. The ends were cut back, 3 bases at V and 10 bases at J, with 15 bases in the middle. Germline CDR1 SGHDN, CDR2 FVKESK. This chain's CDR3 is CASSQHQGSRAFF. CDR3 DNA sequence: TGTGCCAGCAGCCAGCACCAGGGGTCGCGAGCTTTCTTT.

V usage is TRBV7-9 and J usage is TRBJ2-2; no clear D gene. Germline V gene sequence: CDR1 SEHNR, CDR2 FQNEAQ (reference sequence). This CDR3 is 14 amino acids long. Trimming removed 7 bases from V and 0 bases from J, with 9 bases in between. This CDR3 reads CASNLHANTGELFF. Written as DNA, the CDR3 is TGTGCCAGCAATCTGCACGCGAACACCGGGGAGCTGTTTTTT.

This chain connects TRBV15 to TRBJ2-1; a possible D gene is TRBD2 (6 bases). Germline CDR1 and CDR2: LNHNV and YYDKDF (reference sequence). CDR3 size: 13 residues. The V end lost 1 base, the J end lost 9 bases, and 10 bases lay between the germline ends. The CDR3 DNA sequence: TGTGCCACCAGCAGAGCCCGGGGAGGTGAGCAGTTCTTC. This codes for CATSRARGGEQFF.

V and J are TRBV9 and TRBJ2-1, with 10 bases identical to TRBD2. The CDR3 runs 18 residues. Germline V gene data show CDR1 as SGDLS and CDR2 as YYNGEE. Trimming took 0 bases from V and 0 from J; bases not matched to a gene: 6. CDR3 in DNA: TGTGCCAGCAGCGTAGGTCCTAGCGGGGGATACTCCTACAATGAGCAGTTCTTC. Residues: CASSVGPSGGYSYNEQFF.

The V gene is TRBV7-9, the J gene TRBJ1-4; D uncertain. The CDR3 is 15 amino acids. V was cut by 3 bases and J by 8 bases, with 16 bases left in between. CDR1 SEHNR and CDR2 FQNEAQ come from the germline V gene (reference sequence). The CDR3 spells CASSLGTGVNEKLFF. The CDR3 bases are TGTGCCAGCAGCTTGGGCACTGGGGTAAACGAAAAACTGTTTTTT.

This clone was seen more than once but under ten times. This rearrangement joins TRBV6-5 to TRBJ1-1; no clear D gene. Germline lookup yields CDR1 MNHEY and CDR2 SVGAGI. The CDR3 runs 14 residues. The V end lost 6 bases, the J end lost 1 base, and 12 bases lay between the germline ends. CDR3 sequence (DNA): TGTGCCAGCAGAAGCCTCGGCGGGAACACTGAAGCTTTCTTT. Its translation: CASRSLGGNTEAFF.

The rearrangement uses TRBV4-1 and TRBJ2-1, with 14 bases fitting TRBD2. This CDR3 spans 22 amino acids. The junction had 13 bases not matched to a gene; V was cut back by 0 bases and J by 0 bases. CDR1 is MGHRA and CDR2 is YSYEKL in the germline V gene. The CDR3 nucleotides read TGCGCCAGCAGCCAAGATAGACTAGCGGGAGGGAGATCAGTCAGCTCCTACAATGAGCAGTTCTTC. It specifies CASSQDRLAGGRSVSSYNEQFF.

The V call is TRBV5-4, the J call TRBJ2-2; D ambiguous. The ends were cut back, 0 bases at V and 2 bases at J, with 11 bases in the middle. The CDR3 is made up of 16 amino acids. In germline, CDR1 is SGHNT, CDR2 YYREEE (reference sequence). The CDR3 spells CASSLEGWGNTGELFF. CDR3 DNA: TGTGCCAGCAGCTTGGAAGGGTGGGGTAACACCGGGGAGCTGTTTTTT.

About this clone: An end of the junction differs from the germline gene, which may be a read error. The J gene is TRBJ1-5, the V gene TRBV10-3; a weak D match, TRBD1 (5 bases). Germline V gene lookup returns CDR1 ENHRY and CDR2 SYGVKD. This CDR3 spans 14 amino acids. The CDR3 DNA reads TGTGCCAGCAGTGAATCCGGGGGTTCTCAGCCCCAGCATTTT. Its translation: CASSESGGSQPQHF.

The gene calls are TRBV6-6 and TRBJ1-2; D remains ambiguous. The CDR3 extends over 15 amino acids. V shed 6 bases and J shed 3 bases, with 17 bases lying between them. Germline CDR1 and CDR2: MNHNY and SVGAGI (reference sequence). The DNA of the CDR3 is TGTGCCAGCAGCCGACTCCAGGCTAGCGACTATGGCTACACCTTC. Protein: CASSRLQASDYGYTF.

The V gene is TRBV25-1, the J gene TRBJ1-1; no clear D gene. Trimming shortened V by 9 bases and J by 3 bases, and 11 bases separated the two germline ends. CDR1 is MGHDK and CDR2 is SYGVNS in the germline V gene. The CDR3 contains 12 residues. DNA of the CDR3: TGTGCCAGTAAAGCGGGAGACACTGAAGCTTTCTTT. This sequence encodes CASKAGDTEAFF.

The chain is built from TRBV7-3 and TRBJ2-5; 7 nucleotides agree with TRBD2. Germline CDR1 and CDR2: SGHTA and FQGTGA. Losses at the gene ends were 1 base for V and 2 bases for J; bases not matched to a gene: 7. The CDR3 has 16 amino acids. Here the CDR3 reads CASSLNGGGNQETQYF. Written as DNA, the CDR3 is TGTGCCAGCAGCTTAAATGGGGGAGGGAATCAAGAGACCCAGTACTTC.

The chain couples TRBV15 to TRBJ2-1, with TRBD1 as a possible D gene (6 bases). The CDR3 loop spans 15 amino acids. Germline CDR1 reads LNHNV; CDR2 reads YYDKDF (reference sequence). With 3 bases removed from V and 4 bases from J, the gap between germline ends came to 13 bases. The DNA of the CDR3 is TGTGCCACCAGCAGGGATCTAGGGGGATACAATGAGCAGTTCTTC. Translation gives CATSRDLGGYNEQFF.

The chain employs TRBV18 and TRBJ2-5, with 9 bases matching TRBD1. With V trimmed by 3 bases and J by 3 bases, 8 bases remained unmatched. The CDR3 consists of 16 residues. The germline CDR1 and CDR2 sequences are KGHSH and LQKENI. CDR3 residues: CASSPTGTGWKETQYF. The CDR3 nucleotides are TGTGCCAGCTCACCCACCGGGACAGGGTGGAAAGAGACCCAGTACTTC. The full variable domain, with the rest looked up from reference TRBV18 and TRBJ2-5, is NAGVMQNPRHLVRRRGQEARLRCSPMKGHSHVYWYRQLPEEGLKFMVYLQKENIIDESGMPKERFSAEFPKEGPSILRIQQVVRGDSAAYFCASSPTGTGWKETQYFGPGTRLLVL.

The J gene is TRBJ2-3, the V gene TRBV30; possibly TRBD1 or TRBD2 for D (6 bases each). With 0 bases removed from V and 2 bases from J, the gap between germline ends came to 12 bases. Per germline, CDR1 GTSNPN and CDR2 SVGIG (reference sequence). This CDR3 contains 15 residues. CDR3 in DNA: TGTGCCTGGAGTGTCAGGGGACTTCACACAGATACGCAGTATTTT. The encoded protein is CAWSVRGLHTDTQYF.

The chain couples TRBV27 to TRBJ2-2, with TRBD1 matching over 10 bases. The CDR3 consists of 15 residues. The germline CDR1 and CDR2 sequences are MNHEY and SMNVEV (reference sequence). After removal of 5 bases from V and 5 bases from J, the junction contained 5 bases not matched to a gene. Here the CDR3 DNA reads TGTGCCAGCAGTATCCGGGACAGGGGAACCGGGGAGCTGTTTTTT. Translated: CASSIRDRGTGELFF.

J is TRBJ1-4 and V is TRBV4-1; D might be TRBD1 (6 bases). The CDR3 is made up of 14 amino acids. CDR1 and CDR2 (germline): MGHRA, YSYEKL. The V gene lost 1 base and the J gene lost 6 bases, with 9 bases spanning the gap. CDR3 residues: CASSQAGVYEKLFF. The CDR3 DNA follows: TGCGCCAGCAGCCAAGCAGGGGTGTATGAAAAACTGTTTTTT.

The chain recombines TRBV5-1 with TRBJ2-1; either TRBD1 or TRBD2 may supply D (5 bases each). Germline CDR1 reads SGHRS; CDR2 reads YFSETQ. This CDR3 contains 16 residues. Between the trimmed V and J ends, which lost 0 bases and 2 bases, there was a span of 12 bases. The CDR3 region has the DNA TGCGCCAGCAGCTTGGGAGGGGAACCTACCTACAATGAGCAGTTCTTC. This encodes CASSLGGEPTYNEQFF.